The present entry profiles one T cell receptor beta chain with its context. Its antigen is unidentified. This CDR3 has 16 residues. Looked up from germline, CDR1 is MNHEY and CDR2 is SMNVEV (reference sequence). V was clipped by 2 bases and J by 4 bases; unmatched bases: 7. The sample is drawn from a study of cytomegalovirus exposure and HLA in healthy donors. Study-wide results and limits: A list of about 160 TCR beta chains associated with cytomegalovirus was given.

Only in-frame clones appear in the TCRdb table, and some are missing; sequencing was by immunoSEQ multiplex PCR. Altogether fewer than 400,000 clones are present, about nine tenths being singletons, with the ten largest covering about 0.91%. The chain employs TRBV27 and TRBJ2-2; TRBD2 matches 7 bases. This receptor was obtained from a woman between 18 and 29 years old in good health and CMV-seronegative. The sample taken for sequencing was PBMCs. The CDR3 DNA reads TGTGCCAGCAGTTTACGACAATGGGGGGGCACCGGGGAGCTGTTTTTT. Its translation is CASSLRQWGGTGELFF.